These T cell receptor beta chains were read from a single sample in a study of blood T cell repertoires in COVID-19. Sequenced by immunoSEQ multiplex PCR; TCRdb stores in-frame clones only, minus some. The sample comprises about 140,000 clones, roughly 78% of which are singletons, and roughly 3.5% rests with the top ten. The sample consisted of peripheral blood. These receptors were collected from a man aged 55 to 69 with acute or convalescent COVID-19. The CDR3 runs from the conserved cysteine through the conserved F or W. Each record gives: clone size, V gene, J gene, D gene, CDR3 DNA, CDR3 protein. D genes are given only for firm matches. Where a row states a size, it is once, few, many or the class of an expanded clone; other rows omit it.

clone_size: few
v_call: TRBV5-1
j_call: TRBJ2-1
d_call: TRBD1
cdr3_nt: TGCGCCAGCAGCTTATTAAACACAGGGGGCTCCTACAATGAGCAGTTCTTC
cdr3_aa: CASSLLNTGGSYNEQFF

clone_size: .
v_call: TRBV5-1
j_call: TRBJ2-7
d_call: .
cdr3_nt: TGCGCCAGCAGGCTCGAATCACTATTCTCCTACGAGCAGTACTTC
cdr3_aa: CASRLESLFSYEQYF

clone_size: .
v_call: TRBV19
j_call: TRBJ2-7
d_call: .
cdr3_nt: TGTGCCAGTAGGAATACAGGGAAGAGCTCCTACGAGCAGTACTTC
cdr3_aa: CASRNTGKSSYEQYF

clone_size: .
v_call: TRBV28
j_call: TRBJ1-5
d_call: .
cdr3_nt: TGTGCCAGCAGTCCCGGCGGCCAGCCCCAGCATTTT
cdr3_aa: CASSPGGQPQHF

clone_size: .
v_call: TRBV6-5
j_call: TRBJ2-2
d_call: .
cdr3_nt: TGTGCCAGCATAGGAGGGGGGGCCGGGGAGCTGTTTTTT
cdr3_aa: CASIGGGAGELFF

clone_size: .
v_call: TRBV7-2
j_call: TRBJ2-1
d_call: .
cdr3_nt: TGTGCCAGCAGCCCAGGGGTGGGTATGGGTGAGCAGTTCTTC
cdr3_aa: CASSPGVGMGEQFF

clone_size: few
v_call: TRBV4-3
j_call: TRBJ2-2
d_call: .
cdr3_nt: TGCGCCAGCAGCCAACAGGGGCACGGGGAGCTGTTTTTT
cdr3_aa: CASSQQGHGELFF

clone_size: .
v_call: TRBV14
j_call: TRBJ2-3
d_call: TRBD2
cdr3_nt: TGTGCCAGCAGACTTAGCGGGGATACCACAGATACGCAGTATTTT
cdr3_aa: CASRLSGDTTDTQYF

clone_size: .
v_call: TRBV10-1
j_call: TRBJ1-2
d_call: TRBD1
cdr3_nt: TGCGCCAGCAGCCATCCTCCCCATGGGACAGATGGCTACACCTTC
cdr3_aa: CASSHPPHGTDGYTF

clone_size: .
v_call: TRBV7-2
j_call: TRBJ2-7
d_call: TRBD1
cdr3_nt: TGTGCCAGCAGCCCTAGGGTAGGGACAGTCTACGAGCAGTACTTC
cdr3_aa: CASSPRVGTVYEQYF

clone_size: .
v_call: TRBV18
j_call: TRBJ1-4
d_call: TRBD1
cdr3_nt: TGTGCCAGCTCACTGGGACAGAAAAATGAAAAACTGTTTTTT
cdr3_aa: CASSLGQKNEKLFF

clone_size: .
v_call: TRBV6-5
j_call: TRBJ2-3
d_call: TRBD2
cdr3_nt: TGTGCCAGCAGTTCGACTAGCGGGAGGGCCCGAGATACGCAGTATTTT
cdr3_aa: CASSSTSGRARDTQYF

clone_size: .
v_call: TRBV27
j_call: TRBJ1-1
d_call: .
cdr3_nt: TGTGCCAGCAGTTTTATAGGGGGGGAAACTGAAGCTTTCTTT
cdr3_aa: CASSFIGGETEAFF

clone_size: once
v_call: TRBV25-1
j_call: TRBJ1-2
d_call: TRBD1
cdr3_nt: TGTGCCAGCAGTGAAGATCGGACAGGGGGCCTCTATGGCTACACCTTC
cdr3_aa: CASSEDRTGGLYGYTF

clone_size: .
v_call: TRBV28
j_call: TRBJ1-5
d_call: TRBD1
cdr3_nt: TGTGCCAGCAGAAAGGACAGGGGTGATTATCAGCCCCAGCATTTT
cdr3_aa: CASRKDRGDYQPQHF

clone_size: .
v_call: TRBV6-6
j_call: TRBJ1-3
d_call: TRBD1
cdr3_nt: TGTGCCAGCAGTTACACCCGGGACAGGGGGGACACCATATATTTT
cdr3_aa: CASSYTRDRGDTIYF